Each of the 10 T cell receptor beta chains below was sequenced from the same sample in a study of blood T cell repertoires in COVID-19. TCRdb's copy holds only in-frame clones and misses some; the assay was immunoSEQ multiplex PCR. The sample includes approximately 270,000 clones, around 90% of them seen just once. The sample taken for sequencing was peripheral blood. These receptors all come from a man at least 80 years old with acute or convalescent COVID-19.

The chain is built from TRBV27 and TRBJ1-1; D is unclear. V was cut by 5 bases and J by 2 bases, with 9 bases left in between. The CDR3 is 13 amino acids. Germline V gene sequence: CDR1 MNHEY, CDR2 SMNVEV (reference sequence). CDR3 DNA sequence: TGTGCCAGCAGTACTACGGAAAACACTGAAGCTTTCTTT. Its protein product is CASSTTENTEAFF.

This sequence joins TRBV12-3 or TRBV12-4 and TRBJ2-5; D remains ambiguous. Trimming pared 3 bases from V and 7 bases from J, leaving 9 bases between. The CDR3 consists of 12 residues. CDR3 nucleotides: TGTGCCAGCAGTTTTCATACCGGGACCCAGTACTTC. This sequence encodes CASSFHTGTQYF.

J is TRBJ1-2 and V is TRBV5-4; the match to TRBD1 covers 12 bases. J was trimmed by 6 bases and V by 3 bases; bases with no gene match: 3. The germline V gene encodes CDR1 SGHNT and CDR2 YYREEE (reference sequence). The CDR3 spans 14 residues. The CDR3 reads CASSWDRGHNGYTF. The CDR3 bases are TGTGCCAGCAGCTGGGACAGGGGGCACAATGGCTACACCTTC.

The chain joins TRBV19 to TRBJ1-1; tentatively, D is TRBD1 (6 bases). Trimming pared 9 bases from V and 0 bases from J, leaving 20 bases between. CDR3 length: 16 amino acids. Germline CDR1 LNHDA, CDR2 SQIVND (reference sequence). CDR3 loop: CASNFLPTGMNTEAFF. The CDR3 DNA reads as TGTGCCAGCAACTTTTTACCGACAGGAATGAACACTGAAGCTTTCTTT.

The gene calls are TRBV5-5 and TRBJ1-4; no firm D call. This CDR3 has 12 residues. With 8 bases removed from V and 8 bases from J, the gap between germline ends came to 13 bases. The V gene's germline CDR1 is SGHKS and CDR2 YYEKEE (reference sequence). CDR3 DNA sequence: TGTGCCAGTAGGCAGGAAGACGAAAAACTGTTTTTT. It yields the protein CASRQEDEKLFF.

In this sample, this clone turned up once. The rearrangement joins TRBV2 to TRBJ1-1, with D maybe TRBD1 (6 bases). Germline loops: CDR1 SNHLY, CDR2 FYNNEI. Trimming shortened V by 1 base and J by 9 bases, and 15 bases separated the two germline ends. This CDR3 is built from 14 residues. The chain's CDR3 is CASSEDYIGQKAFF. The CDR3 DNA follows: TGTGCCAGCAGTGAAGACTATATAGGACAGAAAGCTTTCTTT. The full variable domain, its missing parts supplied by reference TRBV2 and TRBJ1-1, is EPEVTQTPSHQVTQMGQEVILRCVPISNHLYFYWYRQILGQKVEFLVSFYNNEISEKSEIFDDQFSVERPDGSNFTLKIRSTKLEDSAMYFCASSEDYIGQKAFFGQGTRLTVV.

The chain employs TRBV25-1 and TRBJ1-5; D is possibly TRBD1 (5 bases). The CDR3 runs to 14 residues. Germline V gene sequence: CDR1 MGHDK, CDR2 SYGVNS. V lost 9 bases and J lost 1, with 13 bases in between. CDR3 sequence (DNA): TGTGCCAGGGGCGCCAGGGAAAGCAATCAGCCCCAGCATTTT. Residues: CARGARESNQPQHF.

The V and J genes are TRBV7-2 and TRBJ2-1; D call uncertain. This CDR3 contains 14 residues. Trimming left V 2 bases short and J 6 bases short, with 11 bases between. Germline CDR1 is SGHTA and CDR2 is FQGNSA. In nucleotides, the CDR3 is TGTGCCAGCAGCTTAATCCTAGGCGTCAATGAGCAGTTCTTC. Protein sequence: CASSLILGVNEQFF.

The rearrangement links TRBV28 to TRBJ1-4; a weak D match, TRBD1 (6 bases). Germline CDR1 is MDHEN and CDR2 is SYDVKM. The CDR3 spans 16 residues. V shed 7 bases and J shed 3 bases, with 18 bases lying between them. CDR3 amino acids: CASNLQGISSNEKLFF. CDR3 bases: TGTGCCAGCAACCTGCAGGGGATTAGCTCTAATGAAAAACTGTTTTTT.

V gene TRBV5-5 combines with J gene TRBJ1-5, with TRBD1 as a possible D gene (6 bases). The germline CDR1 and CDR2 sequences are SGHKS and YYEKEE (reference sequence). CDR3 length equals 15 residues. V shed 0 bases and J shed 6 bases, with 13 bases lying between them. In DNA form, the CDR3 reads TGTGCCAGCAGCTTGGACGGGGGGGCTGGTCAGCCCCAGCATTTT. Translating it yields CASSLDGGAGQPQHF.